This T cell receptor (beta chain) stems from a study of T cells in Graves' hyperthyroidism and ophthalmopathy. Study-level points and caveats: Most expanded thyroid clonotypes above 0.001 recurred in blood. The authors' 13 V-J model separated ophthalmopathy from stable hyperthyroidism.

Clinical symptoms, serum thyroxine, TRAb, thyroid ultrasound and orbital computed tomography established diagnosis. The CDR3 covers 14 residues. Trimming took 6 bases from V and 1 from J; bases not matched to a gene: 5. The germline V gene encodes CDR1 MNHEY and CDR2 SVGEGT. This clonotype was seen many times. What it recognizes is unknown. RNA transcripts served as the template for amplifying TCR beta CDR3 regions. HTBI primers were used for first-round RT-PCR of the TCR CDR3. One entry per CDR3 protein results from TCRdb running MiXCR on the multiplex PCR reads. The table has about 700,000 distinct CDR3 sequences, 14% seen once; the top ten hold around 9.6%.

The specimen was blood. The rearrangement uses TRBV6-2 or TRBV6-3 and TRBJ2-5; 7 positions match TRBD1. The clonotype originates from a woman aged 18-30 years with Graves' hyperthyroidism. The CDR3 coding sequence is TGTGCCAGCAGACCCAGACAGGGCCAAGAGACCCAGTACTTC. Its translation: CASRPRQGQETQYF.